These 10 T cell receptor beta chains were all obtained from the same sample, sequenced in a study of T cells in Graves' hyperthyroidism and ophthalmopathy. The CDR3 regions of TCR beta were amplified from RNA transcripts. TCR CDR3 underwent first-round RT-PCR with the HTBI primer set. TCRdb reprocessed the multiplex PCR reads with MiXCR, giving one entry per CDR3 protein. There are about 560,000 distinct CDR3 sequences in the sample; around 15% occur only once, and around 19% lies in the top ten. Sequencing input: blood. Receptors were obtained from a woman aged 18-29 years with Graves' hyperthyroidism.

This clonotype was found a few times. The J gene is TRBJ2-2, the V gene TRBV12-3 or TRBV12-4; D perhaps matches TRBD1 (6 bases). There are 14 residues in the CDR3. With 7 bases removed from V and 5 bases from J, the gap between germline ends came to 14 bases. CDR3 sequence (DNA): TGTGCCAGCATCAAGACAGGAGCAACCGGGGAGCTGTTTTTT. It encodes CASIKTGATGELFF.

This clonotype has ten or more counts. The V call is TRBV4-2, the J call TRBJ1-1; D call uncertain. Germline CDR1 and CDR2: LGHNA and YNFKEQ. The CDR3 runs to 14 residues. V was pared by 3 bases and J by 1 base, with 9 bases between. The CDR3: CASSHAQQNTEAFF. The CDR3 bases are TGTGCCAGCAGCCATGCACAGCAGAACACTGAAGCTTTCTTT.

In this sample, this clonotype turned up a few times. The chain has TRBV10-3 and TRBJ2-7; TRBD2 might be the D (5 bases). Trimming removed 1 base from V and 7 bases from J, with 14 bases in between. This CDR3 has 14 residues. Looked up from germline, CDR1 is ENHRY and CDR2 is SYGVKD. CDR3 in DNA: TGTGCCATCAGTGAGTTGAGAGGGTCCGGGGAGCAGTACTTC. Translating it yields CAISELRGSGEQYF.

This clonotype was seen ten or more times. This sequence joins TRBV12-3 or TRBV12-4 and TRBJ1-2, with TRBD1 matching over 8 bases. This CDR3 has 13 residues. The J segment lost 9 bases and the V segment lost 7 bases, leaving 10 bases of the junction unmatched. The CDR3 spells CASTQGAAFRYTF. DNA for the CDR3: TGTGCCAGCACCCAGGGGGCAGCCTTCCGCTACACCTTC.

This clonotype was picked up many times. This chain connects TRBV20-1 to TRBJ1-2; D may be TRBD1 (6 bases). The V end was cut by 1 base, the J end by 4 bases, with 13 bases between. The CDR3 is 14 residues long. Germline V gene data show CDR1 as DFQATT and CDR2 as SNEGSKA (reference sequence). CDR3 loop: CSARVTGSGYGYTF. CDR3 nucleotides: TGCAGTGCTAGAGTTACAGGGTCGGGCTATGGCTACACCTTC.

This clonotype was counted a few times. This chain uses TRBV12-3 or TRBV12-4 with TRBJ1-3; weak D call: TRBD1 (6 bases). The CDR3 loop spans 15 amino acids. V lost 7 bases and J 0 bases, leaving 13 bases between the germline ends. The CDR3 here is CASNRQVSSGNTIYF. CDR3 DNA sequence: TGTGCCAGCAATCGACAGGTTAGCTCTGGAAACACCATATATTTT.

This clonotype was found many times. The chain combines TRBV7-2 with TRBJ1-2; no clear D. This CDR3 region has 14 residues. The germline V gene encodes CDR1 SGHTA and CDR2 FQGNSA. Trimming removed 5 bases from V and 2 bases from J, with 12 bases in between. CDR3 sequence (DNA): TGTGCCAGCAGCCTAGGCGGGGAGAACTATGGCTACACCTTC. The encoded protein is CASSLGGENYGYTF. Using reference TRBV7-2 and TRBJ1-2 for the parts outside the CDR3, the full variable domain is GAGVSQSPSNKVTEKGKDVELRCDPISGHTALYWYRQSLGQGLEFLIYFQGNSAPDKSGLPSDRFSAERTGGSVSTLTIQRTQQEDSAVYLCASSLGGENYGYTFGSGTRLTVV.

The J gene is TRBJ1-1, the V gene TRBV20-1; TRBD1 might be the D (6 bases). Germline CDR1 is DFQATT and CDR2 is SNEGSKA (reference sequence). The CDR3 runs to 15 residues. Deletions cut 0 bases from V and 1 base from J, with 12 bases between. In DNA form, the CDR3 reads TGCAGTGCTAGAGATGGAAAGGGACAGAACACTGAAGCTTTCTTT. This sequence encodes CSARDGKGQNTEAFF.

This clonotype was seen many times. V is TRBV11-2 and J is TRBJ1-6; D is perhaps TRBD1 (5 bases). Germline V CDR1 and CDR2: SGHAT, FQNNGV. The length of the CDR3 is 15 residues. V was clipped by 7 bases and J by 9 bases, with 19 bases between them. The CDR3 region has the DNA TGTGCCAGCACCTTTGGAGAGGGGACGGCTTCACCCCTCCACTTT. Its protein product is CASTFGEGTASPLHF. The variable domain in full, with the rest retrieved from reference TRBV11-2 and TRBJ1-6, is EAGVAQSPRYKIIEKRQSVAFWCNPISGHATLYWYQQILGQGPKLLIQFQNNGVVDDSQLPKDRFSAERLKGVDSTLKIQPAKLEDSAVYLCASTFGEGTASPLHFGNGTRLTVT.

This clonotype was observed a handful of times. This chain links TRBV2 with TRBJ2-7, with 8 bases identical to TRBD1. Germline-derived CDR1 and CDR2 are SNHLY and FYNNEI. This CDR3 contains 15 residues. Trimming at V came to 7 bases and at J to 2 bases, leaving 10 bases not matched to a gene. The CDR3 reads CASIWGTGPTYEQYF. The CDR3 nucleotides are TGTGCCAGCATTTGGGGGACAGGCCCTACCTACGAGCAGTACTTC. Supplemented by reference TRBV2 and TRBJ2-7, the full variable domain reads EPEVTQTPSHQVTQMGQEVILRCVPISNHLYFYWYRQILGQKVEFLVSFYNNEISEKSEIFDDQFSVERPDGSNFTLKIRSTKLEDSAMYFCASIWGTGPTYEQYFGPGTRLTVT.